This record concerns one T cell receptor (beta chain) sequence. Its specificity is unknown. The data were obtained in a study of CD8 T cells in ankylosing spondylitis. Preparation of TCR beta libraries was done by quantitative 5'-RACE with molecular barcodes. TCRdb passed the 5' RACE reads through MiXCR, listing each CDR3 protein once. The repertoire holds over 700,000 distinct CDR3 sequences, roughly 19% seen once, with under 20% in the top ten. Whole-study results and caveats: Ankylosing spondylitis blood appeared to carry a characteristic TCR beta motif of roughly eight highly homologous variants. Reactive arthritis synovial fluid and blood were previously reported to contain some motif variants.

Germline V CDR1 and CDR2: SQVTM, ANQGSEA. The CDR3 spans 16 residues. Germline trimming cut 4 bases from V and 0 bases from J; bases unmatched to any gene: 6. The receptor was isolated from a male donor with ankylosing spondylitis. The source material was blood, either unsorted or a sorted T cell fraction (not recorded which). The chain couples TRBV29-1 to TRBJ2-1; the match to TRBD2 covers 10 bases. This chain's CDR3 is CSVGASGGSSYNEQFF. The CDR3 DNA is TGCAGCGTTGGCGCTAGCGGGGGAAGCTCCTACAATGAGCAGTTCTTC.